This is a list of T cell receptor beta chains from one sample in a study of shared clonotypes between healthy human individuals. The protocol was immunoSEQ multiplex PCR, while the TCRdb copy is restricted to in-frame clones and leaves out a portion. The data hold hundreds of thousands of clones, with roughly 83% observed a single time. Source material: PBMCs. These receptors all stem from a woman between 40 and 55 years old in good health. Some clones in this sample may be carry-over from other donors' samples. The CDR3 runs from the conserved cysteine through the conserved F or W. Each record gives: V gene, J gene, clone size, D gene, CDR3 DNA, CDR3 protein. The D gene is left open where the match is weak. Not all rows give a size; the values are once, few, many and, for expanded clones, a class.

v_call: TRBV10-1; j_call: TRBJ2-5; clone_size: .; d_call: .; cdr3_nt: TGCGCCAGCAGGGCGGGGAGCGAGACCCAGTACTTC; cdr3_aa: CASRAGSETQYF
v_call: TRBV7-9; j_call: TRBJ2-2; clone_size: .; d_call: TRBD2; cdr3_nt: TGTGCCAGCAGCTTACTCCTAGCGGGGGACACCGGGGAGCTGTTTTTT; cdr3_aa: CASSLLLAGDTGELFF
v_call: TRBV28; j_call: TRBJ2-1; clone_size: .; d_call: .; cdr3_nt: TGTGCCAGCAGTTTAAGACCCAATGAGCAGTTCTTC; cdr3_aa: CASSLRPNEQFF
v_call: TRBV6-5; j_call: TRBJ1-3; clone_size: once; d_call: .; cdr3_nt: TGTGCCAGCAGCCGACTGCCCTCTGGAAACACCATATATTTT; cdr3_aa: CASSRLPSGNTIYF
v_call: TRBV19; j_call: TRBJ2-1; clone_size: .; d_call: TRBD2; cdr3_nt: TGTGCCAGTAGTCAGGATCTAGCGGGAGGTTTTGGCTACAATGAGCAGTTCTTC; cdr3_aa: CASSQDLAGGFGYNEQFF
v_call: TRBV7-9; j_call: TRBJ1-2; clone_size: .; d_call: .; cdr3_nt: TGTGCCAGCAGCTTAGTCCCCAGTGGCTACACCTTC; cdr3_aa: CASSLVPSGYTF
v_call: TRBV28; j_call: TRBJ2-5; clone_size: once; d_call: TRBD1; cdr3_nt: TGTGCCAGCAGCTCCTTTCAGGGGGCAGAAGAGACCCAGTACTTC; cdr3_aa: CASSSFQGAEETQYF
v_call: TRBV7-9; j_call: TRBJ2-1; clone_size: .; d_call: TRBD2; cdr3_nt: TGTGCCAGCAGCATAGCGGGAGGTGAGGATGAGCAGTTCTTC; cdr3_aa: CASSIAGGEDEQFF
v_call: TRBV7-3; j_call: TRBJ2-7; clone_size: .; d_call: TRBD1; cdr3_nt: TGTGCCAGCAGCCCTGACAGGGAAGGCGAGCAGTACTTC; cdr3_aa: CASSPDREGEQYF
v_call: TRBV18; j_call: TRBJ2-1; clone_size: .; d_call: TRBD1; cdr3_nt: TGTGCCAGCTGGAGACAGGGGGAGTACAATGAGCAGTTCTTC; cdr3_aa: CASWRQGEYNEQFF
v_call: TRBV13; j_call: TRBJ1-2; clone_size: .; d_call: .; cdr3_nt: TGTGCCAGCAGCTTAGAGCCGCGGCCAAACAATGGCTACACCTTC; cdr3_aa: CASSLEPRPNNGYTF
v_call: TRBV14; j_call: TRBJ1-1; clone_size: once; d_call: .; cdr3_nt: TGTGCCAGCAGCCAATTGGGAATGGGGACTGAAGCTTTCTTT; cdr3_aa: CASSQLGMGTEAFF
v_call: TRBV4-1; j_call: TRBJ2-1; clone_size: .; d_call: .; cdr3_nt: TGCGCCAGCAGCCAAGGACCCCCCAATGAGCAGTTCTTC; cdr3_aa: CASSQGPPNEQFF
v_call: TRBV27; j_call: TRBJ1-2; clone_size: few; d_call: TRBD1; cdr3_nt: TGTGCCAGCAGTCGGACAGGGGGCGACTATGGCTACACCTTC; cdr3_aa: CASSRTGGDYGYTF
v_call: TRBV9; j_call: TRBJ2-1; clone_size: .; d_call: .; cdr3_nt: TGTGCCAGCAGCGTAGAGGGGGGAGGCTATGAGCAGTTCTTC; cdr3_aa: CASSVEGGGYEQFF
v_call: TRBV27; j_call: TRBJ2-7; clone_size: .; d_call: TRBD1; cdr3_nt: TGTGCCAGCAGTTTGGGGACAGGGGCCGACGAGCAGTACTTC; cdr3_aa: CASSLGTGADEQYF
v_call: TRBV4-1; j_call: TRBJ2-1; clone_size: .; d_call: TRBD2; cdr3_nt: TGCGCCAGCAGCCACAGACTAGCGGGAGGGTACAATGAGCAGTTCTTC; cdr3_aa: CASSHRLAGGYNEQFF
v_call: TRBV7-9; j_call: TRBJ2-1; clone_size: .; d_call: TRBD2; cdr3_nt: TGTGCCAGCAGCCCCCTTTTCGCGCGGGAGGGCGTTGATGAGCAGTTCTTC; cdr3_aa: CASSPLFAREGVDEQFF
v_call: TRBV7-2; j_call: TRBJ1-1; clone_size: few; d_call: .; cdr3_nt: TGTGCCAGCAGCTTAGGGACTCAGAACACTGAAGCTTTCTTT; cdr3_aa: CASSLGTQNTEAFF
v_call: TRBV5-5; j_call: TRBJ1-5; clone_size: .; d_call: .; cdr3_nt: TGTGCCAGCAGCTTGGAGGGCAGGATGAATCAGCCCCAGCATTTT; cdr3_aa: CASSLEGRMNQPQHF
v_call: TRBV5-5; j_call: TRBJ2-7; clone_size: .; d_call: .; cdr3_nt: TGTGCCAGCAGTTCGGTATTCTACGAGCAGTACTTC; cdr3_aa: CASSSVFYEQYF
v_call: TRBV9; j_call: TRBJ2-3; clone_size: few; d_call: .; cdr3_nt: TGTGCCAGCAGCCTCGAGGGTGGGTTGGATACGCAGTATTTT; cdr3_aa: CASSLEGGLDTQYF
v_call: TRBV30; j_call: TRBJ1-2; clone_size: .; d_call: .; cdr3_nt: TGTGCCTGGCGGCCCTCCAGAGGGGTGCACTATGGCTACACCTTC; cdr3_aa: CAWRPSRGVHYGYTF
v_call: TRBV7-2; j_call: TRBJ1-1; clone_size: .; d_call: .; cdr3_nt: TGTGCCAGCAGCATCCAGGGGATTGGCGCTGAAGCTTTCTTT; cdr3_aa: CASSIQGIGAEAFF
v_call: TRBV21-1; j_call: TRBJ2-7; clone_size: once; d_call: .; cdr3_nt: TGTGCCAGCAGCAAAGAGACAGGGAATTCCTACGAGCAGTACTTC; cdr3_aa: CASSKETGNSYEQYF
v_call: TRBV5-1; j_call: TRBJ2-3; clone_size: .; d_call: TRBD2; cdr3_nt: TGCGCCAGCAGTCTCCCTAGCGGGAGGCGGGAGGATACGCAGTATTTT; cdr3_aa: CASSLPSGRREDTQYF
v_call: TRBV2; j_call: TRBJ2-1; clone_size: .; d_call: TRBD2; cdr3_nt: TGTGCCAGCAGGGGACTAGCGGGAGGGCTCAATGAGCAGTTCTTC; cdr3_aa: CASRGLAGGLNEQFF
v_call: TRBV2; j_call: TRBJ2-5; clone_size: .; d_call: .; cdr3_nt: TGTGCCAGCCGACTACGAGTGGGATTGGAGACCCAGTACTTC; cdr3_aa: CASRLRVGLETQYF
v_call: TRBV11-1; j_call: TRBJ2-3; clone_size: .; d_call: TRBD2; cdr3_nt: TGTGCCAGCAGCCCAGGGGTAGCGGGAGGGGCCGCAGATACGCAGTATTTT; cdr3_aa: CASSPGVAGGAADTQYF
v_call: TRBV28; j_call: TRBJ2-2; clone_size: once; d_call: .; cdr3_nt: TGTGCCAGCAGTTTGGGGGCCAGGGAGCTGTTTTTT; cdr3_aa: CASSLGARELFF
v_call: TRBV6-6; j_call: TRBJ2-1; clone_size: many; d_call: .; cdr3_nt: TGTGCCAGCACCTTAATAAGGGGATCGGATGAGCAGTTCTTC; cdr3_aa: CASTLIRGSDEQFF
v_call: TRBV28; j_call: TRBJ2-2; clone_size: .; d_call: TRBD2; cdr3_nt: TGTGCCAGCAGCCTGGGACTAGCGGGAGTACTTGGCACCGGGGAGCTGTTTTTT; cdr3_aa: CASSLGLAGVLGTGELFF
v_call: TRBV14; j_call: TRBJ2-7; clone_size: .; d_call: TRBD2; cdr3_nt: TGTGCCAGCAGCCAAGGGAGCGGGAGGAGGCAGTACTTC; cdr3_aa: CASSQGSGRRQYF
v_call: TRBV5-6; j_call: TRBJ1-2; clone_size: .; d_call: .; cdr3_nt: TGTGCCAGCAGCCGGGGGTTTGATGGCTACACCTTC; cdr3_aa: CASSRGFDGYTF
v_call: TRBV28; j_call: TRBJ1-6; clone_size: .; d_call: .; cdr3_nt: TGTGCCAGCAGTTCCGGGTTGTGGGATTCACCCCTCCACTTT; cdr3_aa: CASSSGLWDSPLHF
v_call: TRBV10-2; j_call: TRBJ2-1; clone_size: .; d_call: TRBD1; cdr3_nt: TGCGCCAGCAGTGCCGGACAGGGGGCGGTTCTCAATGAGCAGTTCTTC; cdr3_aa: CASSAGQGAVLNEQFF
v_call: TRBV23-1; j_call: TRBJ2-7; clone_size: .; d_call: TRBD1; cdr3_nt: TGCGCCAGCAGCAACCACCTCCCGGGACAGGGTTCCCCTTTTGGGGAGCAGTACTTC; cdr3_aa: CASSNHLPGQGSPFGEQYF
v_call: TRBV7-7; j_call: TRBJ2-5; clone_size: .; d_call: .; cdr3_nt: TGTGCTAGCAGCCCCGTGGGTGGGGAGACCCAGTACTTC; cdr3_aa: CASSPVGGETQYF
v_call: TRBV11-2; j_call: TRBJ2-7; clone_size: .; d_call: TRBD2; cdr3_nt: TGTGCCAGCAGCTCCGGACTAGCGGGGATCGTCTACGAGCAGTACTTC; cdr3_aa: CASSSGLAGIVYEQYF
v_call: TRBV25-1; j_call: TRBJ2-5; clone_size: .; d_call: .; cdr3_nt: TGTGCCAGCAGTGAATCGACGACAGGCCAAGAGACCCAGTACTTC; cdr3_aa: CASSESTTGQETQYF
v_call: TRBV19; j_call: TRBJ1-2; clone_size: .; d_call: .; cdr3_nt: TGTGCCAGTAGTATCGAAGTGGGGGACTATGGCTACACCTTC; cdr3_aa: CASSIEVGDYGYTF
v_call: TRBV7-7; j_call: TRBJ1-2; clone_size: .; d_call: .; cdr3_nt: TGTGCTAGCAGCTTACGAAGGGGGATGAGCTATGGCTACACCTTC; cdr3_aa: CASSLRRGMSYGYTF
v_call: TRBV7-9; j_call: TRBJ1-1; clone_size: .; d_call: .; cdr3_nt: TGTGCCAGCAGCTTAGGGGGGCTGACTGAAGCTTTCTTT; cdr3_aa: CASSLGGLTEAFF
v_call: TRBV6-4; j_call: TRBJ2-7; clone_size: .; d_call: .; cdr3_nt: TGTGCCAGCAGTGACTATGGGAACCCCGCCCCCTACGAGCAGTACTTC; cdr3_aa: CASSDYGNPAPYEQYF